The rows below give T cell receptor beta chains drawn from one sample of a study of OX40 agonist ivuxolimab in advanced cancers. Produced via immunoSEQ multiplex PCR; TCRdb's table is partial and in-frame only. The table records tens of thousands of clones, 80% to 95% of them present only once. This specimen consisted of CD4+ or CD8+ T cells sorted from blood, obtained in a trial of the OX40 agonist ivuxolimab. Receptors were obtained from an adult with an advanced solid tumor such as melanoma, head and neck, liver or kidney cancer. CDR3s include the opening cysteine and the closing phenylalanine or tryptophan. Expanded clones get a size class; other rows say once, few or many, or leave the size out.

clone_size	v_call	j_call	cdr3_length	cdr3_aa
NA	TRBV11-3	TRBJ2-3	14	CASSPGQHTDTQYF
once	TRBV28	TRBJ2-7	17	CASSPPLLAGGPYEQYF
NA	TRBV4-1	TRBJ2-1	15	CASSWSGASYNEQFF
NA	TRBV19	TRBJ2-3	11	CASSMSDTQYF
NA	TRBV13	TRBJ2-3	16	CASSLLGGSSTDTQYF
NA	TRBV18	TRBJ2-7	17	CASSPPNPGPSSYEQYF
NA	TRBV30	TRBJ2-3	12	CAWGALTDTQYF
once	TRBV28	TRBJ2-7	17	CASSLFPGSSGNYEQYF
NA	TRBV2	TRBJ1-2	14	CASSTVWTGGGYTF
few	TRBV19	TRBJ2-3	21	CASSMGLVGGAGGGGTDTQYF
once	TRBV19	TRBJ2-5	16	CASSSTGTLIQETQYF
NA	TRBV30	TRBJ2-5	11	CAWGGPGQQYF
NA	TRBV5-1	TRBJ1-3	19	CASSRQGDRGTISGNTIYF